Sequencing of this T cell receptor (beta chain) was carried out in a study of T-cell memory formation after mild COVID-19 (TCRdb year 2021). For the wider study: TCR sequence clusters from the two donors were found to be largely donor specific. Two young, previously healthy adult volunteers made up the cohort, one male and one female. Longitudinal TCRalpha and TCRbeta repertoire sequencing tracked T-cell clones expanding and contracting after mild COVID-19 in two donors. General conclusions and limits of the study: From day 15 to 85, contracting clones showed balanced CD4/CD8 phenotypes, whereas a second wave of clones that expanded from day 15 to 37 leaned towards CD4+. The second-wave clones that peaked on day 37 were not confirmed to be SARS-CoV-2 specific. The study included only a couple of mild cases, and larger cohorts that include severe cases with pre-infection samples were judged to be necessary. Some responding clones were detected in pre-infection memory, which suggested that pre-existing cross-reactive memory T cells had joined the SARS-CoV-2 response. Contracting CD4+ clones were located mainly in the CM and EM memory subsets, whereas CD8+ clones were found to be enriched in EMRA.

Note on this clonotype: Its target antigen remains unknown. Base qualities were left out, and no much larger clone turns up one base away.

The CDR3 goes from the cysteine to the phenylalanine over 15 residues. CDR3 DNA only is kept here, 45 bases in frame from base 1. CDR1 and CDR2, looked up from the germline V gene (reference sequence), are SEHNR and FQNEAQ. Trimming removed 4 bases from V and 4 bases from J; the gene matches leave 7 bases unexplained. Ficoll-Paque density gradient centrifugation was used to isolate PBMCs. The sample was run on an Illumina NovaSeq 6000. Using 5'RACE with constant-segment primers, TCRalpha and TCRbeta cDNA libraries were constructed, with sample barcodes and unique molecular identifiers added in the process. Trizol reagent was used to extract RNA from every sample. Libraries were amplified in two PCR steps, with a second sample barcode and Illumina TruSeq adapters added in the second step. Libraries were sequenced on an Illumina NovaSeq with 2 x 150 bp paired-end reads. The original methods were these. Demultiplexing of reads and collapsing into UMI-guided consensus sequences were performed with migec v1.2.7. Using mixcr v2.1.11, the UMI consensuses were aligned to TRA and TRB V and J templates and assembled into clonotypes. Clonotypes were classified as expanded or contracted when called significant by both edgeR and NoisET, with noise models trained on biological replicates. For edgeR calls, the thresholds were a false discovery rate-adjusted p below 0.01 and a log2 fold-change of 1. PCA with hierarchical clustering of max-normalized trajectories of the 1000 most abundant clonotypes was used as exploratory dynamics analysis. Each responding clone was given a CD4 or CD8 phenotype based on the CD4+ and CD8+ repertoires, which had been sequenced separately. TCRdb reanalyzed the raw reads on its own, using fastp at Q25 for trimming and MiXCR for clone calling, and kept in-frame beta chains. When rows share a CDR3 protein, they turn into one entry using the most common DNA and genes. TCRdb, not the authors, supplied the V and J calls. The sample yields 140,000 to 150,000 distinct CDR3 sequences; around 25% were counted once. Approximately 25% of the sample is taken by the ten largest.

Sample: PBMCs or a T cell subset sorted from them (not recorded which). This sequence originates from an adult woman who had mild COVID-19 (a few samples of this study predate the infection). The sample titles of this study are shuffled in the database, so cell type and time point are left out; the donor was told from shared clones. Rearrangement joined TRBV7-9 to TRBJ1-5; TRBD1 aligns with 7 central bases. The CDR3: CASSSPGTDNQPQHF. The sequenced DNA is TGTGCCAGCAGCTCCCCGGGGACAGATAATCAGCCCCAGCATTTT.